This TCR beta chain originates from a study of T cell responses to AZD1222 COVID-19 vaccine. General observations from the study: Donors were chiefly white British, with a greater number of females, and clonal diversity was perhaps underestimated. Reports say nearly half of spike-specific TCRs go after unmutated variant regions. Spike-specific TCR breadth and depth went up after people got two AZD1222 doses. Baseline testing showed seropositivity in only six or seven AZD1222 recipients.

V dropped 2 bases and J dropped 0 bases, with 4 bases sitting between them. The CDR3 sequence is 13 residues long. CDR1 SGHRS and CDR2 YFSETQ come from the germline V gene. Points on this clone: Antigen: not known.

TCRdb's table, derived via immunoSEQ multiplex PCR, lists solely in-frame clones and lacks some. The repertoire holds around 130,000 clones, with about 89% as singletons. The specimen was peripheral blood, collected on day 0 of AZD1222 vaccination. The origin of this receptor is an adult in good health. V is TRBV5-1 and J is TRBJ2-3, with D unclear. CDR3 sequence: CASSLWSTDTQYF. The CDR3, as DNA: TGCGCCAGCAGCTTATGGAGCACAGATACGCAGTATTTT.